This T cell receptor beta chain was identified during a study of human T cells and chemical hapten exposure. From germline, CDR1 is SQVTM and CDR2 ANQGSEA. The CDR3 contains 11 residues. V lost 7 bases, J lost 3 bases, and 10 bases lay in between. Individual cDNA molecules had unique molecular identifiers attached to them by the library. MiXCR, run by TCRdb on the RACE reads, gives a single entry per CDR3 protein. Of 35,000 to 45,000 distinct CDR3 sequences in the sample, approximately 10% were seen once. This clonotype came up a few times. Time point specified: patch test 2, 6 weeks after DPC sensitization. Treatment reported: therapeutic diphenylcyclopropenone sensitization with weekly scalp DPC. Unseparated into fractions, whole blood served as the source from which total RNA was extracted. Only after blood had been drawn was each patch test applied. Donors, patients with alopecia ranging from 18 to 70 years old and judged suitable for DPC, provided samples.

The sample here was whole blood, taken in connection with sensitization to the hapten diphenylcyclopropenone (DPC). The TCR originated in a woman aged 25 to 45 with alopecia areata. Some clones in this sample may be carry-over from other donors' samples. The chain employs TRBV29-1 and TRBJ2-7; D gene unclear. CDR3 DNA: TGCAGCGCTGCCCACGACTACGAGCAGTACTTC. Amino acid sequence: CSAAHDYEQYF.